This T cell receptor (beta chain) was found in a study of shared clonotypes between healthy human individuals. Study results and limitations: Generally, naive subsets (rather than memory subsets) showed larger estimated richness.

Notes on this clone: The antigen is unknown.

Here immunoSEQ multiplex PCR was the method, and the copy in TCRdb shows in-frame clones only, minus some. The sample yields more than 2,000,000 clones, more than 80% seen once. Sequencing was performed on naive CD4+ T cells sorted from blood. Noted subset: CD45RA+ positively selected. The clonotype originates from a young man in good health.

CDR3 loop: CASSLAGAGANVLTF. The CDR3 coding sequence is TGTGCCAGCAGCTTAGCTGGGGCTGGGGCCAACGTCCTGACTTTC. V usage is TRBV11-2 and J usage is TRBJ2-6; D is undetermined. The germline V and J ends were trimmed by 1 base and 2 bases, with 6 bases remaining between them. CDR3 size: 15 residues. Germline-derived CDR1 and CDR2 are SGHAT and FQNNGV. Combining the CDR3 with reference TRBV11-2 and TRBJ2-6 gives the whole variable domain EAGVAQSPRYKIIEKRQSVAFWCNPISGHATLYWYQQILGQGPKLLIQFQNNGVVDDSQLPKDRFSAERLKGVDSTLKIQPAKLEDSAVYLCASSLAGAGANVLTFGAGSRLTVL.